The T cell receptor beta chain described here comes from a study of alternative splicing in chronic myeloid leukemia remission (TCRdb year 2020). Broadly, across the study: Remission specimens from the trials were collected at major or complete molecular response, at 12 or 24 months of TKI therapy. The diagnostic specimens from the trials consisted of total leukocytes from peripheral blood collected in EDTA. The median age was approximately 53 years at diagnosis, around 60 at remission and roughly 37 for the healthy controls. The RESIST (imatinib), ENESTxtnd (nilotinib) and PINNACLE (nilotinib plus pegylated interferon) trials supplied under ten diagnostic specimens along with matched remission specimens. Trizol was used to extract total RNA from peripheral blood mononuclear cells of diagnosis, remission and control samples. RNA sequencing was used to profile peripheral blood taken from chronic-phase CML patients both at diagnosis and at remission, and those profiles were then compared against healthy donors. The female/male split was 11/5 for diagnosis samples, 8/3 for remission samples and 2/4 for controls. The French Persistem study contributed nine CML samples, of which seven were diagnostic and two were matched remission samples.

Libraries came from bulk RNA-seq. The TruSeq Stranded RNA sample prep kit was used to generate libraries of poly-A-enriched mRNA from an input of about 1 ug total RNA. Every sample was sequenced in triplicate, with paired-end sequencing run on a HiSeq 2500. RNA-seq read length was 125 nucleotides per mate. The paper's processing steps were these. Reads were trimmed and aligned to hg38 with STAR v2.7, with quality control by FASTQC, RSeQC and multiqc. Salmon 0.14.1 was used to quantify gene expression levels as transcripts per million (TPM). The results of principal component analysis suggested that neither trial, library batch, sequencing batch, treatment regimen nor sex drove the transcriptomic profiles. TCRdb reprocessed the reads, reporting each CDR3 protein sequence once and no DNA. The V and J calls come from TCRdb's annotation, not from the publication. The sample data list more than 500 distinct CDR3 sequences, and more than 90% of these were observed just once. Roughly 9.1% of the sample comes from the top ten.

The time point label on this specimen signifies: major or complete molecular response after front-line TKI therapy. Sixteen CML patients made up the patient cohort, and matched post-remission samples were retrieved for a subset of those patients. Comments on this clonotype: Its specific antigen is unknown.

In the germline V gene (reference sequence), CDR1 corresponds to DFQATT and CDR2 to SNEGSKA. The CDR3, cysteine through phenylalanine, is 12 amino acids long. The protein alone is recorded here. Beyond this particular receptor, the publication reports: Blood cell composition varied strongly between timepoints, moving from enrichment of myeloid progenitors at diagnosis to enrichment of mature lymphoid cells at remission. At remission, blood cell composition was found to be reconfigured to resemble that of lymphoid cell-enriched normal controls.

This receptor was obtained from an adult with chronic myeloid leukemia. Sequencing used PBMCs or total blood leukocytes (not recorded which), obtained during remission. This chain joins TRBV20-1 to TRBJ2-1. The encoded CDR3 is CSAPLLYNEQFF.